The rows below give T cell receptor beta chains drawn from one sample of a study of shared clonotypes between healthy human individuals. The table came from immunoSEQ multiplex PCR; TCRdb's copy has only in-frame clones and leaves some out. The sample has a few million clones, 92% seen once. Input material: naive CD4+ T cells from PBMCs. Receptor source: a man in his late teens or twenties in good health. Some clones in this sample may be carry-over from other donors' samples. Each CDR3 is given with its conserved first and last residue. A D gene is named only where the DNA matches it firmly. Clone sizes are given selectively: once, few, many, or a class where the clone is expanded.

V	size	J	D	DNA	CDR3
TRBV4-3	.	TRBJ2-3	.	TGCGCCAGCAGCCAAGCCTCGGGAAGGGATACGCAGTATTTT	CASSQASGRDTQYF
TRBV27	.	TRBJ1-5	.	TGTGCCAGCAGCCCGGATAGCAATCAGCCCCAGCATTTT	CASSPDSNQPQHF
TRBV5-1	.	TRBJ2-3	.	TGCGCCAGCAGCCATCCAGGGAGCACAGATACGCAGTATTTT	CASSHPGSTDTQYF
TRBV10-2	.	TRBJ1-4	.	TGCGCCAGCAGTGACCATATAGACAGTAATGAAAAACTGTTTTTT	CASSDHIDSNEKLFF
TRBV5-1	.	TRBJ1-2	TRBD1	TGCGCCAGCAGCTTGGGGGCAGGGGGCGTAAACTATGGCTACACCTTC	CASSLGAGGVNYGYTF
TRBV5-8	.	TRBJ1-5	.	TGTGCCAGCAGCTTGGGAGGGGGAGATCAGCCCCAGCATTTT	CASSLGGGDQPQHF
TRBV29-1	.	TRBJ2-2	TRBD1	TGCAGCGTGATCCGTCAGGGGGCGAACACCGGGGAGCTGTTTTTT	CSVIRQGANTGELFF
TRBV5-1	.	TRBJ2-1	.	TGCGCCAGCAGCCCACAGGGTAGTGAGCAGTTCTTC	CASSPQGSEQFF
TRBV28	.	TRBJ1-1	TRBD1	TGTGCCAGCAGCGGGACAGCGAACACTGAAGCTTTCTTT	CASSGTANTEAFF
TRBV6-4	.	TRBJ2-1	TRBD2	TGTGCCAGCAGTGACTCGGGAGCGGGAGGGCACAATGAGCAGTTCTTC	CASSDSGAGGHNEQFF
TRBV18	.	TRBJ2-5	TRBD1	TGTGCCAGCTCACCCGCCGGGACAGGGTTGTTTGAGACCCAGTACTTC	CASSPAGTGLFETQYF
TRBV6-6	.	TRBJ1-2	.	TGTGCCAGCAGTCCCAGGGTTCCACTCTATGGCTACACCTTC	CASSPRVPLYGYTF
TRBV10-3	.	TRBJ1-1	TRBD1	TGTGCCATCAGTGGACAGGGGGTGAACACTGAAGCTTTCTTT	CAISGQGVNTEAFF
TRBV9	.	TRBJ1-5	.	TGTGCCAGCAGCCCCAATCCGGTATCCGAGTCGGCCCAGCATTTT	CASSPNPVSESAQHF
TRBV27	.	TRBJ2-5	.	TGTGCCAGCAGTTTTTCTAGCCTCCCGGGGACCCTCGGGAAGACCCAGTACTTC	CASSFSSLPGTLGKTQYF
TRBV5-4	.	TRBJ2-7	.	TGTGCCAGCAGCAAGCCTCCCGGGTCCTCCTACGAGCAGTACTTC	CASSKPPGSSYEQYF
TRBV7-2	once	TRBJ1-2	.	TGTGCCAGCAGCTTAAATGCGCGCTGGGGGCAAGGCTACACCTTC	CASSLNARWGQGYTF
TRBV11-2	.	TRBJ1-4	TRBD1	TGTGCCAGCAGCTTGGGGGACAGGGTGATTGAAAAACTGTTTTTT	CASSLGDRVIEKLFF
TRBV5-1	.	TRBJ1-1	.	TGCGCCAGCAGCTTGGAGGCTCTGAACACTGAAGCTTTCTTT	CASSLEALNTEAFF
TRBV15	.	TRBJ2-1	TRBD2	TGTGCCACCAGCAGAGAACCAGCGGGAGGGCCGGGGAATGAGCAGTTCTTC	CATSREPAGGPGNEQFF
TRBV5-1	.	TRBJ2-1	TRBD2	TGCGCCAGCACGGTTACTAGCGGACCCTACAATGAGCAGTTCTTC	CASTVTSGPYNEQFF
TRBV6-6	.	TRBJ2-7	.	TGTGCCAGCAGACAGGGCTCCTACGAGCAGTACTTC	CASRQGSYEQYF
TRBV28	.	TRBJ2-7	.	TGTGCCAGCTTAGAGGGACCCCTTTACGAGCAGTACTTC	CASLEGPLYEQYF
TRBV7-3	.	TRBJ2-1	.	TGTGCCAGCAGCTGGGGGACCGCAAATGAGCAGTTCTTC	CASSWGTANEQFF